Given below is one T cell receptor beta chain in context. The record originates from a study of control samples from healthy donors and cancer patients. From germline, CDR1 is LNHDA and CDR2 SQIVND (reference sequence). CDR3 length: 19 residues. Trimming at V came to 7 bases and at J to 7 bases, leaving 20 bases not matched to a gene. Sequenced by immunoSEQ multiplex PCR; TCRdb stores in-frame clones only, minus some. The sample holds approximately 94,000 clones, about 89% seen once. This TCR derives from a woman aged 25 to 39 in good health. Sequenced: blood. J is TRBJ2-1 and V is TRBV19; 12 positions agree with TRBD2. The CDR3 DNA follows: TGTGCCAGTACCCCCCCGGGGCTAGCGGGAGGGCCAGGAGGGAATGAGCAGTTCTTC. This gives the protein CASTPPGLAGGPGGNEQFF.